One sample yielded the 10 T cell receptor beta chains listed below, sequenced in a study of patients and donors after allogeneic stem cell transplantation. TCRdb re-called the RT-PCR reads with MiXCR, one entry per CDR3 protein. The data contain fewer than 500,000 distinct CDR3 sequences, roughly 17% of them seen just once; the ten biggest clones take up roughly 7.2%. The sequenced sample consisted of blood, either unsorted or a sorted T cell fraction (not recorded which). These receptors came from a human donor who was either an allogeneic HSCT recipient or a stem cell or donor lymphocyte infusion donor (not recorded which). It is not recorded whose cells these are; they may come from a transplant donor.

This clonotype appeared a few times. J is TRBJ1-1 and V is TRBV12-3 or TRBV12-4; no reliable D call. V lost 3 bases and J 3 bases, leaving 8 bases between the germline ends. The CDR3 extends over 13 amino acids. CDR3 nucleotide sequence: TGTGCCAGCAGTTTCGGACGGCACACTGAAGCTTTCTTT. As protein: CASSFGRHTEAFF.

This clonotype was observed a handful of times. CDR3 residues: CASSPTGFEQFF. CDR3 sequence (DNA): TGTGCCAGCAGTCCGACCGGGTTTGAGCAGTTCTTC. The genes are TRBV6-5 and TRBJ2-1, with D unclear. The V end was cut by 5 bases, the J end by 9 bases, with 11 bases between. The CDR3 length is 12 residues. CDR1 is MNHEY and CDR2 is SVGAGI in the germline V gene.

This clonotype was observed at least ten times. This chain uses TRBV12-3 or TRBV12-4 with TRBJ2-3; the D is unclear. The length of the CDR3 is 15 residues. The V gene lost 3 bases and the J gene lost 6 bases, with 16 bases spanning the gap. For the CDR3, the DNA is TGTGCCAGCAGTTTTCAGGACGTCTTACGGGATACGCAGTATTTT. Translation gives CASSFQDVLRDTQYF.

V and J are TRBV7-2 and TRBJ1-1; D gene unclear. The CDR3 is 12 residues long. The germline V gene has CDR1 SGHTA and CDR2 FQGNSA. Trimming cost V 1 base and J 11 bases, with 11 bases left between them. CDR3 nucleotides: TGTGCCAGCAGCTTAGATAAGGGCCCGGCTTTCTTT. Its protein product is CASSLDKGPAFF.

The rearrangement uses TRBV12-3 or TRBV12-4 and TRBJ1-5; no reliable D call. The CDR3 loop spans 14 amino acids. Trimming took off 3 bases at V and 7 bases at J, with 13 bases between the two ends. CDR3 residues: CASSLFREGQPQHF. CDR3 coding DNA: TGTGCCAGCAGTTTGTTCCGGGAAGGGCAGCCCCAGCATTTT.

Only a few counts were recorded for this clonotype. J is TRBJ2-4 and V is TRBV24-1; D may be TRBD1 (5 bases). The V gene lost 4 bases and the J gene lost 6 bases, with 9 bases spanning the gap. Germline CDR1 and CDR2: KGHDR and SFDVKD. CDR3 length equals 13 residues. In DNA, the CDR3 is TGTGCCACCAGTGAGTACAGGTCAAACATTCAGTACTTC. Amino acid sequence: CATSEYRSNIQYF.

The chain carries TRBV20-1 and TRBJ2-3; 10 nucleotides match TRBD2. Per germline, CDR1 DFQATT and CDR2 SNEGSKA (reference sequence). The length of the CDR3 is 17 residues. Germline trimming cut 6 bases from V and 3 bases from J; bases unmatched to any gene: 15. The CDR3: CSASPGLAGDRTDTQYF. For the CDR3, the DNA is TGCAGTGCCTCGCCGGGGCTAGCGGGAGACCGGACAGATACGCAGTATTTT.

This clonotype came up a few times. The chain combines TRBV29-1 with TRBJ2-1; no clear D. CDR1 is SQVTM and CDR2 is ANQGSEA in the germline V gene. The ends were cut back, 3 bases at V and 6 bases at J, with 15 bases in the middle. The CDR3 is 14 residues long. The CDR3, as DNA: TGCAGCGTTGATTCGAGAAATGGGGTCAATGAGCAGTTCTTC. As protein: CSVDSRNGVNEQFF.

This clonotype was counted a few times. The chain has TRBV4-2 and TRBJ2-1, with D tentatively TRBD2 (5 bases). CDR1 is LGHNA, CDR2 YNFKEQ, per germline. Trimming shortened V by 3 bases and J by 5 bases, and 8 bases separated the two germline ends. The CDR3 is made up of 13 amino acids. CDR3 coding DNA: TGTGCCAGCAGCCATTTACTAGACAATGAGCAGTTCTTC. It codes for CASSHLLDNEQFF.

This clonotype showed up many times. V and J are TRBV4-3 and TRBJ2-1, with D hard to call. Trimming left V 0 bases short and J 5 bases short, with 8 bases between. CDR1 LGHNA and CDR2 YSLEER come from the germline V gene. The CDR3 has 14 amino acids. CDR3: CASSQDWMDNEQFF. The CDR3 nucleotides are TGCGCCAGCAGCCAAGATTGGATGGACAATGAGCAGTTCTTC.